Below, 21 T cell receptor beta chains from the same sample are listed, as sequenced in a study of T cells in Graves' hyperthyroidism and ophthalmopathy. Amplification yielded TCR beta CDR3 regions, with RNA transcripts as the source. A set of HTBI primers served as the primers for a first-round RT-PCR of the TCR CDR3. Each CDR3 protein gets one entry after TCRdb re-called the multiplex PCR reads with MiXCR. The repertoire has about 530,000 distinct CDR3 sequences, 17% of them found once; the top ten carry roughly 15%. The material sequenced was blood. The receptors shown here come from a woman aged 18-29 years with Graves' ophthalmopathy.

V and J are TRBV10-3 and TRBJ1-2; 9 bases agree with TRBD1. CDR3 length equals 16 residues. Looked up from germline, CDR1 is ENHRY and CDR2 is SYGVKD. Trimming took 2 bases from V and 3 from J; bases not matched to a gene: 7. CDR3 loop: CAISELVQGADYGYTF. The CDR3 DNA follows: TGTGCCATCAGTGAGCTAGTACAGGGGGCAGACTATGGCTACACCTTC.

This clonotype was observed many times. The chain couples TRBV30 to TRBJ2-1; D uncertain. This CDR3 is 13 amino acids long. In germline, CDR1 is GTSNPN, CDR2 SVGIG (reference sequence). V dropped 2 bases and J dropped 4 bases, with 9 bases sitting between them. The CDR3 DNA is TGTGCCTGGAGTTCGAACACATACAATGAGCAGTTCTTC. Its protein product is CAWSSNTYNEQFF.

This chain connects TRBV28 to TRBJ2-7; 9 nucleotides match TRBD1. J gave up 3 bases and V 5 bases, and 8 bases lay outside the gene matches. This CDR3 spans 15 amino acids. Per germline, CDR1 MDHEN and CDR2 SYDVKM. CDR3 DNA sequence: TGTGCCAGCAGTCCCTATTCGACAGGGGGCTACGAGCAGTACTTC. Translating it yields CASSPYSTGGYEQYF.

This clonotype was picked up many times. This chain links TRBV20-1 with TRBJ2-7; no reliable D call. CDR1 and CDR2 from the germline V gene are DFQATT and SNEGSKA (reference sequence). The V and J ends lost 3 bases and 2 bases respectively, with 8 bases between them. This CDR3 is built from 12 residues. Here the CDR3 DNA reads TGCAGTGCTAGCAGACGAACCTACGAGCAGTACTTC. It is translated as CSASRRTYEQYF.

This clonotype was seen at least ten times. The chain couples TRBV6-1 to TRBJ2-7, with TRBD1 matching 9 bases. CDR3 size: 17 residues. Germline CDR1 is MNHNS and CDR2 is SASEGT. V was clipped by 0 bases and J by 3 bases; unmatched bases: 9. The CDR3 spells CASSEAIPGQGVYEQYF. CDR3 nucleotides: TGTGCCAGCAGTGAAGCAATACCGGGACAGGGTGTCTACGAGCAGTACTTC.

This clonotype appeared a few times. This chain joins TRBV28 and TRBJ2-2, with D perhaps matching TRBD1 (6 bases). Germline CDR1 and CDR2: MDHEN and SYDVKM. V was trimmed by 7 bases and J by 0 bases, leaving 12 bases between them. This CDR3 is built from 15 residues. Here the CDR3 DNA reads TGTGCCAGCACAGTACAGGGTCCGAACACCGGGGAGCTGTTTTTT. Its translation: CASTVQGPNTGELFF.

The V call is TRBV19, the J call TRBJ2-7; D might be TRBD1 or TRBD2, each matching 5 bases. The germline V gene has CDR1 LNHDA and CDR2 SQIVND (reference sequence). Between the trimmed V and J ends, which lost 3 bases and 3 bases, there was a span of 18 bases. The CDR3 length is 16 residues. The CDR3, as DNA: TGTGCCAGTAGTATGGGACGGGATCCCAGTATCTACGAGCAGTACTTC. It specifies CASSMGRDPSIYEQYF.

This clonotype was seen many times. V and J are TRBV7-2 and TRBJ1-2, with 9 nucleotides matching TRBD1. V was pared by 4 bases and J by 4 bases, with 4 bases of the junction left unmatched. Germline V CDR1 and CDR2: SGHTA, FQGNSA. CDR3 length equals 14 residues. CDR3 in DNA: TGTGCCAGCAGCTCAGAGGACAGGGGCTATGGCTACACCTTC. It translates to CASSSEDRGYGYTF.

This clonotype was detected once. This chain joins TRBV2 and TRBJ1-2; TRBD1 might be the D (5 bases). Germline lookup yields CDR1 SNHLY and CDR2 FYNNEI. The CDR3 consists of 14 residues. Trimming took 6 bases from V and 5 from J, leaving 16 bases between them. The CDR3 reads CASRDMTVFYGYTF. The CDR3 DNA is TGTGCCAGCAGGGACATGACAGTGTTTTATGGCTACACCTTC.

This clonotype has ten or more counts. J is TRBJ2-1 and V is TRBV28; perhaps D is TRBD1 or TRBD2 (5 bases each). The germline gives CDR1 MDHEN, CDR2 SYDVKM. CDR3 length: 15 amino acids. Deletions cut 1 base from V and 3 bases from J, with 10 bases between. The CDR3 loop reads CASSLSGSRYNEQFF. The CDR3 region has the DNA TGTGCCAGCAGTTTATCAGGGAGTCGCTACAATGAGCAGTTCTTC.

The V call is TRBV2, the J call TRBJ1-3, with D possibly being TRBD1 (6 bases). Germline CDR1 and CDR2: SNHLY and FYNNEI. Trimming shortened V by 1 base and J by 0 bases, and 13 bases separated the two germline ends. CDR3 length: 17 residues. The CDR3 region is CASSEGQGKNSGNTIYF. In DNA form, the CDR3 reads TGTGCCAGCAGTGAAGGGCAGGGGAAGAACTCTGGAAACACCATATATTTT.

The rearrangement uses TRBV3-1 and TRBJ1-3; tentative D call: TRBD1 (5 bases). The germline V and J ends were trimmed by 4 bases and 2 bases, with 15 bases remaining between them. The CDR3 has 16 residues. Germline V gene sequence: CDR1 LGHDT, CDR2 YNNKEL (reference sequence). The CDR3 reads CASSPFLRQTGNTIYF. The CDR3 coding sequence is TGTGCCAGCAGCCCCTTTCTCCGACAGACTGGAAACACCATATATTTT.

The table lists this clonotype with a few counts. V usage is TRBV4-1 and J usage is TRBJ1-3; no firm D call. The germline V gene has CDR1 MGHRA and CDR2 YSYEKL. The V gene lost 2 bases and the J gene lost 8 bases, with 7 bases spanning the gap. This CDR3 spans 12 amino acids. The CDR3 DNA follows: TGCGCCAGCAGCCAATTGGGGTACACCATATATTTT. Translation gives CASSQLGYTIYF.

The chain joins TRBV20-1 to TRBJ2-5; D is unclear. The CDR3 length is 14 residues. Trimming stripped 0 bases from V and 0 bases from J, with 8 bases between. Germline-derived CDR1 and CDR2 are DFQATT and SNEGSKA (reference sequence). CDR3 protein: CSARDHYDQETQYF. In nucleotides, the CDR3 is TGCAGTGCTAGAGATCACTATGACCAAGAGACCCAGTACTTC.

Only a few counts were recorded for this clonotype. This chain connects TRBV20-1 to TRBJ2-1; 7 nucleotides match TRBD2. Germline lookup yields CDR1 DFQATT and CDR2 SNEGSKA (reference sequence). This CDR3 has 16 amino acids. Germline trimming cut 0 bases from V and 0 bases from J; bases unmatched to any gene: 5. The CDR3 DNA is TGCAGTGCTAGAGAGCTAGCGGCTAGCTCCTACAATGAGCAGTTCTTC. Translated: CSARELAASSYNEQFF.

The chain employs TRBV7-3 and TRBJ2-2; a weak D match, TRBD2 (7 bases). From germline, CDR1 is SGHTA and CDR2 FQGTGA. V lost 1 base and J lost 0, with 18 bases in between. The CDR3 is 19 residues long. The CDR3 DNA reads TGTGCCAGCAGCTTAAAATCCACGGGGGGCCTCCCGAACACCGGGGAGCTGTTTTTT. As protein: CASSLKSTGGLPNTGELFF.

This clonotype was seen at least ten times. CDR3 in DNA: TGTGCCAGCAGCTTAGACAGGTCCCGCAATCAGCCCCAGCATTTT. Protein product: CASSLDRSRNQPQHF. The chain couples TRBV7-8 to TRBJ1-5, with D perhaps matching TRBD1 (5 bases). Germline CDR1 SGHVS, CDR2 FQNEAQ. The CDR3 contains 15 residues. V was clipped by 1 base and J by 2 bases, with 9 bases between them.

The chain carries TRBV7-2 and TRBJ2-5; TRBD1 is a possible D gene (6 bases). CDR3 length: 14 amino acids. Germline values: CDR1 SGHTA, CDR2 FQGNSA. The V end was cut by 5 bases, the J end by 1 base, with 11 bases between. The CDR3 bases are TGTGCCAGCAGCCTTGGACAGTTCCAAGAGACCCAGTACTTC. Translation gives CASSLGQFQETQYF.

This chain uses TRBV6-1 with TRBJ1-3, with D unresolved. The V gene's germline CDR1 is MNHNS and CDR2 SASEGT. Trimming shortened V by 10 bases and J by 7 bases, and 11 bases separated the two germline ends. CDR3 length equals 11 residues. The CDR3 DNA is TGTGCCACCACGACGGCGAACACCATATATTTT. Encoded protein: CATTTANTIYF.

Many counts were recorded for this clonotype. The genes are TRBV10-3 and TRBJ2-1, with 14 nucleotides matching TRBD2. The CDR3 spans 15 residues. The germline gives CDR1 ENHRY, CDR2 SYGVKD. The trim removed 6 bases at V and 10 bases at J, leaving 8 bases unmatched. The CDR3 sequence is CAIREGLAGDGEQFF. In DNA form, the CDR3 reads TGTGCCATCAGAGAGGGACTAGCGGGAGATGGAGAGCAGTTCTTC.

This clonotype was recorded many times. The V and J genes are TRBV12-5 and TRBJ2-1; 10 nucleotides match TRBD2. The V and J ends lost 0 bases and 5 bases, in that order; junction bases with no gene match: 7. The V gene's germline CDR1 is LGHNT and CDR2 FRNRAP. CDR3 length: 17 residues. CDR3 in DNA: TGTGCTAGTGGTTTGGTACTAGGCCTAGCGGGGGACAATGAGCAGTTCTTC. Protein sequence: CASGLVLGLAGDNEQFF.